This T cell receptor (beta chain) was captured in a study of blood T cell repertoires in COVID-19. Background on the study: The United States, Italy and Spain provided the acute and convalescent COVID-19 samples.

Sequencing was performed with immunoSEQ multiplex PCR; in TCRdb, only in-frame clones are kept and a portion is missing. Of more than 85,000 clones listed, approximately 90% are singletons. V shed 6 bases, J shed 5 bases, and the junction held 4 bases outside the gene matches. CDR1 SGHVS and CDR2 FQNEAQ come from the germline V gene. The CDR3 contains 13 residues. The genes are TRBV7-8 and TRBJ2-3; 8 nucleotides agree with TRBD2. Sequencing was carried out using peripheral blood. This sequence was found in a woman aged 50 to 65 with acute or convalescent COVID-19. CDR3 region: CASRSGGIDTQYF. The CDR3 DNA sequence: TGTGCCAGCAGGTCGGGAGGGATAGATACGCAGTATTTT.